This entry describes one T cell receptor (beta chain). Antigen specificity is unknown. These data come from a study of shared clonotypes between healthy human individuals. Whole-study findings and limits: Sequencing of the sorted subsets was shown by rarefaction to be incomplete despite large depth. Sampling used blood alone; tissue repertoires probably differ. The donor pool, a small one, limited the genetic and exposure-history diversity represented.

Clones were sequenced by immunoSEQ multiplex PCR, and TCRdb holds only the in-frame ones, with some missing. The table has a few million clones, over 85% seen once; the top ten hold 0.35% to 0.5%. Adult Caucasians living in Nashville, Tennessee made up all of the donors. With V trimmed by 5 bases and J by 2 bases, 12 bases remained unmatched. The germline CDR1 and CDR2 sequences are SGHVS and FQNEAQ. There are 17 residues in the CDR3. This clonotype originated in a man aged 18 to 35 in good health. Some clones in this sample may be carry-over from other donors' samples. Source material: naive CD4+ T cells from PBMCs. Subset: CD45RA+ positively selected. The V gene is TRBV7-8, the J gene TRBJ2-3, with 8 bases aligning to TRBD2. The CDR3 nucleotides are TGTGCCAGCAGCCGCACCCGTAGCGGGAAGGTCACAGATACGCAGTATTTT. This encodes CASSRTRSGKVTDTQYF.